This T cell receptor beta chain is from a study of beta chain features in type 1 diabetes (dated by TCRdb to 2017 to 2018). Broadly, across the study: Patients and healthy donors did not differ in mean age, gender distribution, total cell number or subset yield. A total of some 100,000,000 sorted cells were examined across all samples, and the number of cells per subset was strongly correlated with RNA yield. Regulatory and stem cell-like memory subsets were obtained from only 8 patients and roughly 8 healthy donors, while naive and central memory subsets were obtained from all 30 or so donors. The study compared the TCRB repertoires of sorted circulating CD4+ T cell subsets in recently diagnosed type 1 diabetes patients with those in matched healthy donors. Beyond this particular receptor, the publication reports: Sequencing cDNA rather than genomic DNA could over-represent highly expressing activated cells, although activation and CD3 levels did not differ between groups. Only small numbers of individuals were included in the HLA sub-analyses, which left unresolved whether HLA type had any influence on TCRB rearrangement. A moderate but significant shortening of TCRB CDR3 length was observed in type 1 diabetes patients in all four CD4+ subsets. The naive, central memory and regulatory TCRB repertoires appeared to resemble one another more closely among patients than among healthy donors. Shorter templates might be favored by PCR, yet because patient and control samples were amplified and corrected together, any such skew would affect both groups equally. Patients with type 1 diabetes made fewer insertions and deleted more nucleotides at VDJ recombination sites, implying thymic rearrangement abnormalities.

Each donor gave one peripheral blood draw, about 110 mL on average, collected into heparinised tubes. Using a panel that included CD45RO, CCR7, CD25, CD127, CD95 and CD27, naive, central memory, regulatory and stem cell-like memory CD4+ T cells were sorted on a BD FACSAria II. Every sorted population had a purity above 98%. PBMCs were separated immediately by Lymphoprep density gradient centrifugation and were stained directly, without being cultured. So that batch effects would be minimized, each experiment stained and sorted samples in pairs, pairing one healthy donor with one patient. As for this clone: Its cognate antigen has yet to be identified. Base qualities are missing; no much larger clone stands one base away.

All of the isolated RNA was reverse transcribed with the High Capacity cDNA Reverse Transcription Kit, so expressed TCRB transcripts were sequenced. Deep immunoSEQ sequencing was performed on naive, central memory and regulatory T cell samples, with an average of roughly 3.5 million total reads per sample. Sorted cells were lysed in RLT buffer and RNA was extracted with DNase-treated RNeasy Micro or Mini kits, depending on cell number. To prevent cross-contamination, every cell subset was processed on its own, while patient and healthy donor samples were processed together. The immunoSEQ multiplex PCR was used to amplify TCRB sequences from cDNA, generating 87-bp fragments that spanned the CDR3 region. Sequencing of the amplicons was performed on the Illumina HiSeq platform. From the authors' description of their analysis: PCR bias was computationally corrected using synthetic template baselines, reads within Hamming distance 2 were collapsed, and singletons that could not be merged were discarded. By aligning reads against IMGT, V, D and J genes, CDR3 length, and insertions or deletions at six rearrangement sites were assigned. Within each subset, clonotype counts were normalized to the number of sorted cells before true diversity and Gini coefficients were calculated with the tcR R package. The overlap coefficient, calculated on TCRB nucleotide sequences, was used to measure repertoire sharing. As a proxy for the pre-selection repertoire, out-of-frame TCRB sequences from naive cells were analyzed. Not all clones reach the TCRdb copy of this immuneACCESS table, which keeps in-frame sequences only. Checked studies attribute under half of the gap to unresolved V genes and leave the rest unexplained. V, J and clone size are taken as reported in that table, and D and trimming were inferred from the DNA itself. The sample records over 120,000 clones, over 9.5% of which are singletons. The biggest ten clones account for approximately 1.3% of the sample.

The germline V gene specifies WSHSY as CDR1 and SAAADI as CDR2. V loses 8 bases at its end and J loses 0 bases; junction bases beyond the gene matches: 8. The CDR3 contains 16 residues, cysteine and phenylalanine counted. This entry keeps only the CDR3 DNA: 48 bases, framed from base 1. Sequenced sample: naive CD4+ T cells from blood. The cell subset or site label, as the study defines it: true naive CD4+ T cells. This chain is built from TRBV10-2 and TRBJ2-3; 10 central nucleotides agree with TRBD2. The receptor was isolated from a man younger than 35 in good health. CDR3 sequence: CASVLGLAASTDTQYF. The sequenced DNA is TGCGCCAGCGTCCTCGGACTAGCGGCCAGCACAGATACGCAGTATTTT.